The rows below give T cell receptor beta chains drawn from one sample of a study of T cell responses to AZD1222 COVID-19 vaccine. Produced via immunoSEQ multiplex PCR; TCRdb's table is partial and in-frame only. The table records about 190,000 clones, 75% to 90% of them present only once. Sequencing was performed on peripheral blood, taken on day 0 of AZD1222 vaccination. These receptors were taken from an adult in good health. Each CDR3 is given without its conserved first and last residue. The D gene is left open where the match is weak.

V gene	J gene	D gene	CDR3 protein
TRBV11-3	TRBJ2-2	NA	ASRESWAGELF
TRBV7-9	TRBJ2-7	NA	ASSGLKAVPYEQY
TRBV4-3	TRBJ1-6	NA	ASSQVARVVRSPLH
TRBV9	TRBJ2-5	NA	ASSVGLASETQY
TRBV7-8	TRBJ2-7	TRBD1	ASSRQGQGFYEQY
TRBV9	TRBJ2-2	NA	ASSVGGGTGELF
TRBV28	TRBJ2-2	NA	ASSFRVTGELF
TRBV5-1	TRBJ2-2	NA	ASSGGRGYPGELF
TRBV3-1/TRBV3-2	TRBJ2-5	NA	ASSQGPVARETQY
TRBV27	TRBJ2-7	TRBD1	ASSLSSGTVTYEQY
TRBV20-1	TRBJ1-5	NA	KGGNQPQH
TRBV2	TRBJ1-6	NA	ASMAAAYNSPLH
TRBV7-9	TRBJ2-2	NA	ASSLASGELF
TRBV11-2	TRBJ2-2	TRBD2	ASIGTTNTGELF
TRBV6-5	TRBJ2-1	NA	ASSYARGGNEQF
TRBV4-1	TRBJ1-1	NA	ASSPFGRGTEAF
TRBV7-2	TRBJ1-5	NA	ASSERSNQPQH
TRBV6-5	TRBJ2-3	TRBD2	ASSRSGGTDTQY
TRBV12-3/TRBV12-4	TRBJ2-7	TRBD1	ASSRQTGYEQY
TRBV18	TRBJ1-5	TRBD1	ASSPSGDRAQPQH
TRBV3-1/TRBV3-2	TRBJ2-3	NA	ASSKGGGSTDTQY
TRBV4-1	TRBJ2-3	NA	ASSQAAEITDTQY
TRBV28	TRBJ2-2	NA	ASRPTSLGTGELF
TRBV7-2	TRBJ1-2	NA	ASRGGPRNYGYT
TRBV7-9	TRBJ2-2	TRBD2	ASSLASGGAGELF
TRBV4-3	TRBJ2-7	NA	ASSQVGGQVSSYEQY
TRBV5-4	TRBJ2-5	NA	ASSARQTSQETQY
TRBV6-5	TRBJ2-3	TRBD2	ASSLAGVPDTQY
TRBV27	TRBJ2-7	NA	ASSTSQGSYEQY
TRBV15	TRBJ2-3	TRBD2	ATSLAGTNTDTQY
TRBV27	TRBJ1-6	TRBD1	ASSLYRGGSPLH
TRBV13	TRBJ2-5	TRBD2	ASRVAGGPETQY
TRBV5-8	TRBJ1-1	TRBD1	ASLQLSLRTGDTEAF
TRBV7-9	TRBJ2-7	TRBD1	ASSSDRVYEQY
TRBV4-1	TRBJ1-5	NA	ASSQPGEELAQPQH
TRBV12-3/TRBV12-4	TRBJ2-1	NA	ASSLYANEQF
TRBV7-9	TRBJ1-4	NA	ASSWGGSNEKLF
TRBV4-1	TRBJ2-7	NA	ASSQAHPYEQY
TRBV7-9	TRBJ2-3	TRBD1	ASSILYTGDTQY
TRBV24-1	TRBJ1-5	TRBD1	ATGGQGLGQPQH
TRBV18	TRBJ2-6	NA	ASSPPGSSGANVLT
TRBV5-4	TRBJ2-7	TRBD2	ASSAGTSVGPYEQY
TRBV7-9	TRBJ2-1	TRBD2	ASSFGAGVYNEQF
TRBV7-8	TRBJ2-2	NA	ASSLSPTGNTGELF
TRBV3-1/TRBV3-2	TRBJ1-2	NA	ASSQDLSGYGYT
TRBV7-9	TRBJ1-2	NA	ASSLEVRA
TRBV7-9	TRBJ1-5	NA	ASSLSVQPQH
TRBV10-2	TRBJ1-1	NA	ASSEIRPQGLNTEAF
TRBV30	TRBJ1-3	NA	AWGKEAISGNTIY
TRBV6-6	TRBJ2-7	TRBD1	ASTSPGQGTYEQY
TRBV18	TRBJ2-7	NA	ASSPGYSYEQY
TRBV27	TRBJ1-1	NA	ASSRRGTAYMNTEAF